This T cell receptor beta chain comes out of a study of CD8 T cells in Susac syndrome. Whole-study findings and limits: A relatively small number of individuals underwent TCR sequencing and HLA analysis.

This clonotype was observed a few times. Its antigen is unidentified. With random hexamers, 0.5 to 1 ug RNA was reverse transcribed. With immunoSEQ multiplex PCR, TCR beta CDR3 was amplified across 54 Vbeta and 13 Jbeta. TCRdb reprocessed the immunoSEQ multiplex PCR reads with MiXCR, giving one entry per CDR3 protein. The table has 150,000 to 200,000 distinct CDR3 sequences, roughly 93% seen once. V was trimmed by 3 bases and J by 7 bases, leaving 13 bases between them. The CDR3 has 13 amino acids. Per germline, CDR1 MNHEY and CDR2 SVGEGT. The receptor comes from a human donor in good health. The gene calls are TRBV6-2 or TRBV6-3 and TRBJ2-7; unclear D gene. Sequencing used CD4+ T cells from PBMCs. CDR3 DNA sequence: TGTGCCAGCAGTTATGGTAGGCTCCTGGAGCAGTACTTC. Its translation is CASSYGRLLEQYF.